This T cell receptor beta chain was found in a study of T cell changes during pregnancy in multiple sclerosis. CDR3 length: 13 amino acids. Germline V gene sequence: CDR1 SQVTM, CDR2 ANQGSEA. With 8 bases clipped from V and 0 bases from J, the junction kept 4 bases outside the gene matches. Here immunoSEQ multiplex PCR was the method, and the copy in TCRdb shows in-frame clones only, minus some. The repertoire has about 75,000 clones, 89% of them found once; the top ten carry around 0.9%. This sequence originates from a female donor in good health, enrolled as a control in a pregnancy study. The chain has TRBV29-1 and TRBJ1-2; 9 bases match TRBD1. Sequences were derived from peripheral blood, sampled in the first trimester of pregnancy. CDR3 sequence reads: CSMGQGSNYGYTF. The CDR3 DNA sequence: TGCAGCATGGGACAGGGCTCTAACTATGGCTACACCTTC.